This TCR beta chain appears in the sequencing data of a study of CD8 T cells in ankylosing spondylitis. This clonotype was seen a few times. Its antigen is not known. TCRdb recomputed calls from the 5' RACE reads with MiXCR, one row per CDR3 protein. The sample consists of around 99,000 distinct CDR3 sequences, roughly 9.6% of them appearing once. Study-level points and caveats: What appeared characteristic of ankylosing spondylitis blood was a TCR beta motif of under 10 highly homologous variants.

The sequencing input was blood, either unsorted or a sorted T cell fraction (not recorded which). This sequence originates from a male donor with ankylosing spondylitis or in good health (not recorded which).

CDR3 nucleotide sequence: TGTGCCAGCAGTTTAGGGAGACAGGGTCATTCTGCCCGGAATTACGAGCAGTACTTC. The encoded protein is CASSLGRQGHSARNYEQYF. The chain recombines TRBV12-3 or TRBV12-4 with TRBJ2-7, with 7 bases that match TRBD1. This CDR3 spans 19 amino acids. The ends lost 1 base at V and 4 bases at J; junction bases unmatched: 19.